This T cell receptor beta chain was obtained from a study of graft-versus-host responses after intestinal transplantation. Across the study: Anti-thymocyte globulin induction preceded around 3 years of tacrolimus and steroid maintenance in all recipients.

Study-wide findings and caveats: Declining HvG levels early post-transplant were linked to peak circulating GvH clone levels.

The repertoire was sequenced with immunoSEQ multiplex PCR; TCRdb's copy has only in-frame clones and lacks some. The sample has 70,000 to 75,000 clones, around 92% seen once. Germline V gene sequence: CDR1 LNHDA, CDR2 SQIVND (reference sequence). The CDR3 runs to 14 residues. V was trimmed by 5 bases and J by 8 bases, leaving 16 bases between them. Concerning this clone: Antigen unknown.

The specimen was unstimulated CD8+ T cells sorted from spleen or lymph node cells, collected before intestinal transplant. The chain recombines TRBV19 with TRBJ2-1, with TRBD1 as a possible D gene (5 bases). The TCR was taken from a human donor who received an intestinal transplant. CDR3 sequence: CASSPYSGSDEQFF. CDR3 sequence (DNA): TGTGCCAGTAGTCCGTACTCAGGGTCCGATGAGCAGTTCTTC.